The clone carrying this TCR beta chain was picked up many times. The antigen is unknown. Genomic DNA acted as the template from which TCR beta VDJ combination and CDR3 sequence profiling were carried out. Via MiXCR, TCRdb re-called the reads, giving one row per CDR3 protein. This table has around 180,000 distinct CDR3 sequences, almost 50% appearing once. Germline CDR1 and CDR2: SGHRS and YFSETQ. J gave up 6 bases and V 2 bases, and 6 bases lay outside the gene matches. The CDR3 is 15 residues long. This record comes from a study of CD8+CD57+ T cells in acquired aplastic anemia. Study-level points and caveats: With respect to CD8+ Simpson's diversity, patients and controls did not differ significantly.

Sequenced patients had shown CD8+CD57+ cell expansion by flow cytometry. The sample consisted of sorted CD4+, CD8+, or CD8+CD57+ T cells (not recorded which) from PBMCs. V gene TRBV5-1 combines with J gene TRBJ2-1, with TRBD2 matching 9 bases. The receptor comes from a human donor with aplastic anemia. Here the CDR3 DNA reads TGCGCCAGCAGCTTTGAGCGGGGGGATTTCAATGAGCAGTTCTTC. The encoded protein is CASSFERGDFNEQFF.